A single sample is the source of the 16 T cell receptor beta chains below, sequenced in a study of long-term antiretroviral therapy in people with HIV. Running of the v3.0 immunoSEQ assay took place at survey level. Method: immunoSEQ multiplex PCR; TCRdb's copy keeps in-frame clones and lacks some. The data show about 38,000 clones, around 85% seen once. Sequenced here: unsorted PBMCs, sampled 1.5 years after starting antiretroviral therapy. The source of these receptors is a man aged 18 to 35 with HIV.

In nucleotides, the CDR3 is TGTGCCAGCAGCTTAGCGCTGGGACAGACGAACACTGAAGCTTTCTTT. Encoded protein: CASSLALGQTNTEAFF. The J gene is TRBJ1-1, the V gene TRBV7-8; 7 bases are shared with TRBD1. Germline V gene sequence: CDR1 SGHVS, CDR2 FQNEAQ. The trim removed 0 bases at V and 1 base at J, leaving 5 bases unmatched. This CDR3 comprises 16 residues.

This chain links TRBV4-2 with TRBJ1-4; tentatively, D is TRBD1 (5 bases). The CDR3 runs to 14 residues. V was clipped by 0 bases and J by 7 bases, with 9 bases between them. The germline gives CDR1 LGHNA, CDR2 YNFKEQ. Here the CDR3 reads CASSQDLGGEKLFF. The CDR3 DNA is TGTGCCAGCAGCCAAGATTTGGGGGGTGAAAAACTGTTTTTT.

This sequence joins TRBV27 and TRBJ2-1; perhaps TRBD2 as D (6 bases). V shed 4 bases and J shed 0 bases, with 10 bases lying between them. The CDR3 is 15 residues long. Germline loops: CDR1 MNHEY, CDR2 SMNVEV (reference sequence). The CDR3 nucleotides read TGTGCCAGCAGTTCGCCGACTAGCTCCTACAATGAGCAGTTCTTC. Protein sequence: CASSSPTSSYNEQFF.

This clone was observed a few times. The chain links TRBV11-2 to TRBJ2-7, with 8 bases matching TRBD2. Germline V lookup: CDR1 SGHAT, CDR2 FQNNGV. V lost 4 bases, J lost 3 bases, and 8 bases stayed unmatched. The CDR3 consists of 15 residues. This CDR3 is CASSSGAGVVYEQYF. CDR3 nucleotides: TGTGCCAGCAGCTCCGGAGCGGGAGTGGTCTACGAGCAGTACTTC.

The CDR3 DNA is TGTGCCAGCAGCCACTCCGGGACAGCCTCCTACGAGCAGTACTTC. Protein: CASSHSGTASYEQYF. The rearrangement uses TRBV7-9 and TRBJ2-7, with 7 bases lining up with TRBD1. The CDR3 has 15 residues. J lost 0 bases, V lost 5 bases, and 7 bases had no gene match. CDR1 and CDR2 from the germline V gene are SEHNR and FQNEAQ (reference sequence).

The gene calls are TRBV18 and TRBJ2-7, with 9 bases matching TRBD2. Germline values: CDR1 KGHSH, CDR2 LQKENI. The CDR3 spans 16 residues. J gave up 7 bases and V 3 bases, and 13 bases lay outside the gene matches. CDR3 coding DNA: TGTGCCAGCTCACCCTCTGGGCTAGCGGGAACTACGGAGCAGTACTTC. This translates into CASSPSGLAGTTEQYF.

The V and J genes are TRBV29-1 and TRBJ2-3, with D perhaps assigned TRBD1 or TRBD2 (5 bases each). The germline V and J ends were trimmed by 2 bases and 6 bases, with 18 bases remaining between them. CDR3 length equals 15 residues. CDR1 and CDR2 (germline): SQVTM, ANQGSEA. DNA for the CDR3: TGCAGCGTTGAATTCCCCCCGGGGCCTGGGGATACGCAGTATTTT. Residues: CSVEFPPGPGDTQYF.

DNA for the CDR3: TGTGCCAGCGGGGGGCTAGCGCCTACCTACGAGCAGTACTTC. Translating it yields CASGGLAPTYEQYF. The chain is built from TRBV28 and TRBJ2-7, with D perhaps matching TRBD1 or TRBD2 (6 bases each). The V gene lost 8 bases and the J gene lost 2 bases, with 16 bases spanning the gap. The CDR3 is 14 amino acids. Germline V gene sequence: CDR1 MDHEN, CDR2 SYDVKM.

The CDR3 is CASSPDGYSNQPQHF. In nucleotides, the CDR3 is TGTGCCAGCAGCCCGGACGGTTATAGCAATCAGCCCCAGCATTTT. The V gene is TRBV5-5, the J gene TRBJ1-5; D uncertain. The germline CDR1 and CDR2 sequences are SGHKS and YYEKEE (reference sequence). V lost 4 bases, J lost 0 bases, and 11 bases lay in between. This CDR3 comprises 15 residues.

J is TRBJ1-4 and V is TRBV7-9; 7 bases fit TRBD1. The CDR3 runs to 15 residues. The germline V gene has CDR1 SEHNR and CDR2 FQNEAQ (reference sequence). The junction had 10 bases not matched to a gene; V was cut back by 4 bases and J by 8 bases. The DNA of the CDR3 is TGTGCCAGCAGCTCGAGCGGGACAGTCAACGAAAAACTGTTTTTT. Translating gives CASSSSGTVNEKLFF.

The gene calls are TRBV5-5 and TRBJ2-2, with 8 bases identical to TRBD1. CDR1 SGHKS and CDR2 YYEKEE come from the germline V gene (reference sequence). J lost 4 bases, V lost 10 bases, and 6 bases had no gene match. The CDR3 is 13 amino acids. The CDR3 bases are TGTGCCGGAAGACAGGGGATCACCGGGGAGCTGTTTTTT. It specifies CAGRQGITGELFF.

CDR3 residues: CSVSGQGALMGEQFF. CDR3 DNA: TGCAGCGTTTCGGGACAGGGGGCCCTAATGGGTGAGCAGTTCTTC. The chain joins TRBV29-1 to TRBJ2-1; 12 bases are a match to TRBD1. The V gene end was trimmed by 5 bases and the J gene end by 9 bases; junction bases not matched to a gene: 11. The CDR3 is made up of 15 amino acids. The germline CDR1 and CDR2 sequences are SQVTM and ANQGSEA.

The chain joins TRBV20-1 to TRBJ1-2; 8 bases are shared with TRBD1. The V segment lost 3 bases and the J segment 8 bases; nucleotides outside the gene matches: 2. CDR1 is DFQATT and CDR2 is SNEGSKA in the germline V gene (reference sequence). The CDR3 is made up of 11 amino acids. The CDR3 sequence: CSARTGEGYTF. The CDR3 DNA sequence: TGCAGTGCTAGGACAGGGGAAGGCTACACCTTC.

The J gene is TRBJ2-7, the V gene TRBV6-5; perhaps TRBD1 as D (6 bases). With 6 bases removed from V and 6 bases from J, the gap between germline ends came to 18 bases. There are 14 residues in the CDR3. Germline V lookup: CDR1 MNHEY, CDR2 SVGAGI. CDR3 residues: CASRAGTFSVEQYF. CDR3 nucleotides: TGTGCCAGCAGGGCCGGGACATTCTCTGTCGAGCAGTACTTC.

This chain connects TRBV4-2 to TRBJ1-5; D remains unclear. The CDR3 length is 16 residues. Germline V gene data show CDR1 as LGHNA and CDR2 as YNFKEQ. V dropped 0 bases and J dropped 0 bases, with 9 bases sitting between them. CDR3 sequence: CASSQETANSNQPQHF. CDR3 sequence (DNA): TGTGCCAGCAGCCAAGAAACAGCTAATAGCAATCAGCCCCAGCATTTT.

The chain joins TRBV5-1 to TRBJ2-1; possible D gene TRBD2, 6 bases. Germline V gene lookup returns CDR1 SGHRS and CDR2 YFSETQ. CDR3 length: 16 amino acids. Trimming stripped 5 bases from V and 3 bases from J, with 18 bases between. The CDR3 is CASSQSRDFNYNEQFF. The CDR3 DNA follows: TGCGCCAGCAGTCAATCCCGGGACTTCAACTACAATGAGCAGTTCTTC.